The 18 T cell receptor beta chains listed next were all sequenced from one sample in a study of Ad26.COV2.S vaccination and SARS-CoV-2 variants. The treatment: roughly 20 received Ad26.COV2.S at low or high dose, single or two shots; about 5 received placebo; per-sample allocation not given. Day 63 after the first injection of vaccine or placebo was the sampling time. Profiled with immunoSEQ multiplex PCR; TCRdb holds only in-frame clones, not every one. Of 400,000 to 500,000 clones in the sample, more than 75% were seen once. This material consisted of peripheral blood, taken in a trial of Ad26.COV2.S vaccine versus placebo. The receptor set was obtained from a person between 18 and 65 years old who received the Ad26.COV2.S COVID-19 vaccine or a placebo.

This clone was seen a single time. The rearrangement links TRBV11-2 to TRBJ2-7; 7 bases map to TRBD1. The CDR3 extends over 15 amino acids. J was trimmed by 3 bases and V by 1 base; bases with no gene match: 6. Germline CDR1 and CDR2: SGHAT and FQNNGV. CDR3 sequence reads: CASSLGRDSFYEQYF. CDR3 sequence (DNA): TGTGCCAGCAGCTTAGGAAGGGACAGCTTCTACGAGCAGTACTTC.

The CDR3 is CAWSATEHGYTF. CDR3 sequence (DNA): TGTGCCTGGAGTGCAACAGAGCATGGCTACACCTTC. The genes are TRBV30 and TRBJ1-2; D is unresolved. The germline V and J ends were trimmed by 1 base and 6 bases, with 9 bases remaining between them. The CDR3 sequence is 12 residues long. Germline CDR1 GTSNPN, CDR2 SVGIG (reference sequence).

This clone showed up just once. This chain joins TRBV11-2 and TRBJ1-1; no reliable D call. Germline CDR1 and CDR2: SGHAT and FQNNGV. The CDR3 has 14 residues. V lost 2 bases and J 1 base, leaving 8 bases between the germline ends. Here the CDR3 DNA reads TGTGCCAGCAGCTTACATCCAGGGAACACTGAAGCTTTCTTT. This translates into CASSLHPGNTEAFF.

This chain joins TRBV10-3 and TRBJ2-5, with 9 bases lining up with TRBD2. The CDR3 is 16 residues long. After removal of 0 bases from V and 5 bases from J, the junction contained 7 bases not matched to a gene. Germline CDR1 and CDR2: ENHRY and SYGVKD. The CDR3 loop reads CAISESSSGVRETQYF. The CDR3 DNA reads as TGTGCCATCAGTGAGTCCTCTAGCGGGGTCAGGGAGACCCAGTACTTC.

This clone was seen a few times. This chain links TRBV5-6 with TRBJ1-2; a weak D match, TRBD1 (5 bases). V gave up 4 bases and J gave up 7 bases, with 32 bases separating them. The CDR3 has 19 residues. Looked up from germline, CDR1 is SGHDT and CDR2 is YYEEEE. The CDR3 reads CASSLQTGRSFPPGGGYTF. The CDR3 coding sequence is TGTGCCAGCAGCCTCCAGACGGGACGTTCTTTCCCACCGGGCGGTGGCTACACCTTC.

The V and J genes are TRBV24-1 and TRBJ2-6; 9 positions match TRBD1. Losses at the gene ends were 5 bases for V and 2 bases for J; bases not matched to a gene: 6. The CDR3 consists of 17 residues. The germline V gene encodes CDR1 KGHDR and CDR2 SFDVKD. The CDR3 sequence is CATSGRQGDPGANVLTF. In DNA, the CDR3 is TGTGCCACCAGTGGCCGACAGGGGGACCCTGGGGCCAACGTCCTGACTTTC.

The chain carries TRBV2 and TRBJ2-5; no definite D call. Trimming cost V 6 bases and J 2 bases, with 10 bases left between them. The CDR3 loop spans 13 amino acids. Germline V CDR1 and CDR2: SNHLY, FYNNEI. This CDR3 reads CASSLFQQETQYF. The DNA of the CDR3 is TGTGCCAGCAGCCTGTTCCAGCAAGAGACCCAGTACTTC.

The J gene is TRBJ1-6, the V gene TRBV6-1; a possible D gene is TRBD1 (5 bases). The CDR3 runs to 17 residues. With 4 bases removed from V and 0 bases from J, the gap between germline ends came to 13 bases. Germline V lookup: CDR1 MNHNS, CDR2 SASEGT. CDR3 in amino acids: CASSARGGYSYNSPLHF. The CDR3 DNA reads TGTGCCAGCAGTGCCCGGGGGGGTTACTCCTATAATTCACCCCTCCACTTT.

This chain joins TRBV2 and TRBJ2-1; a possible D gene is TRBD1 (5 bases). Germline V gene sequence: CDR1 SNHLY, CDR2 FYNNEI. V dropped 5 bases and J dropped 4 bases, with 9 bases sitting between them. The CDR3 loop spans 13 amino acids. The DNA of the CDR3 is TGTGCCAGCAGTCCAGGGTTATACAATGAGCAGTTCTTC. Protein product: CASSPGLYNEQFF.

The rearrangement uses TRBV2 and TRBJ1-2; 7 bases fit TRBD1. The CDR3 is made up of 12 amino acids. Germline CDR1 and CDR2: SNHLY and FYNNEI. Germline trimming cut 8 bases from V and 2 bases from J; bases unmatched to any gene: 2. The CDR3 reads CASGQANYGYTF. Written as DNA, the CDR3 is TGTGCCAGCGGACAGGCCAACTATGGCTACACCTTC.

The gene calls are TRBV27 and TRBJ2-5, with 10 bases aligning to TRBD2. Germline values: CDR1 MNHEY, CDR2 SMNVEV (reference sequence). The CDR3 is 16 residues long. With V trimmed by 7 bases and J by 5 bases, 13 bases remained unmatched. In DNA form, the CDR3 reads TGTGCCAGCAAACCTGGGGTAGCGGGGGGCGGGGAGACCCAGTACTTC. Translated: CASKPGVAGGGETQYF.

The rearrangement links TRBV5-6 to TRBJ2-5; no firm D call. There are 11 residues in the CDR3. V lost 2 bases and J 4 bases, leaving 3 bases between the germline ends. CDR1 SGHDT and CDR2 YYEEEE come from the germline V gene. The CDR3 DNA reads TGTGCCAGCAGCTTTTCAGAGACCCAGTACTTC. Translation gives CASSFSETQYF. Combining the CDR3 with reference TRBV5-6 and TRBJ2-5 gives the whole variable domain DAGVTQSPTHLIKTRGQQVTLRCSPKSGHDTVSWYQQALGQGPQFIFQYYEEEERQRGNFPDRFSGHQFPNYSSELNVNALLLGDSALYLCASSFSETQYFGPGTRLLVL.

This chain uses TRBV2 with TRBJ2-7; TRBD1 is a possible D gene (5 bases). The length of the CDR3 is 11 residues. Germline V gene sequence: CDR1 SNHLY, CDR2 FYNNEI. Trimming took 8 bases from V and 2 from J, leaving 7 bases between them. The CDR3 sequence is CASGRAYEQYF. The CDR3 region has the DNA TGTGCCAGCGGCAGGGCCTACGAGCAGTACTTC. The full variable domain, completed using reference TRBV2 and TRBJ2-7, is EPEVTQTPSHQVTQMGQEVILRCVPISNHLYFYWYRQILGQKVEFLVSFYNNEISEKSEIFDDQFSVERPDGSNFTLKIRSTKLEDSAMYFCASGRAYEQYFGPGTRLTVT.

This clone has just one count. The chain recombines TRBV5-1 with TRBJ1-1, with TRBD1 matching 9 bases. The CDR3 contains 15 residues. V trimming: 4 bases; J trimming: 1 base; junction bases outside the gene matches: 5. The germline V gene has CDR1 SGHRS and CDR2 YFSETQ. CDR3 protein: CASSVRQGGNTEAFF. The CDR3 nucleotides read TGCGCCAGCAGCGTACGACAGGGGGGGAACACTGAAGCTTTCTTT.

The gene calls are TRBV28 and TRBJ1-5, with 7 nucleotides matching TRBD1. The V gene end was trimmed by 4 bases and the J gene end by 8 bases; junction bases not matched to a gene: 5. This CDR3 has 13 amino acids. Germline V gives CDR1 MDHEN, CDR2 SYDVKM. The CDR3 loop is CASSSQGFKPQHF. The CDR3 bases are TGTGCCAGCAGTTCACAGGGGTTCAAGCCCCAGCATTTT.

The rearrangement uses TRBV27 and TRBJ1-1, with TRBD1 as a possible D gene (5 bases). The CDR3 spans 13 residues. Trimming removed 5 bases from V and 4 bases from J, with 11 bases in between. Germline CDR1 reads MNHEY; CDR2 reads SMNVEV (reference sequence). The CDR3 nucleotides are TGTGCCAGCAGTCCCATAAGGGGCACTGAAGCTTTCTTT. Its protein product is CASSPIRGTEAFF.

The chain joins TRBV2 to TRBJ2-5, with TRBD2 identical over 10 bases. V lost 0 bases, J lost 4 bases, and 5 bases stayed unmatched. This CDR3 spans 16 amino acids. Germline values: CDR1 SNHLY, CDR2 FYNNEI. CDR3 residues: CASSEAASGGRETQYF. The CDR3 DNA is TGTGCCAGCAGTGAAGCCGCTAGCGGGGGTAGAGAGACCCAGTACTTC.

This CDR3 is CASSLGDLYEQYF. CDR3 coding DNA: TGTGCCAGCAGTCTTGGGGACCTCTACGAGCAGTACTTC. The chain carries TRBV5-5 and TRBJ2-7, with D possibly being TRBD1 or TRBD2 (5 bases each). Germline V gives CDR1 SGHKS, CDR2 YYEKEE (reference sequence). The CDR3 covers 13 residues. Trimming left V 5 bases short and J 3 bases short, with 12 bases between.